This T cell receptor beta chain was identified during a study of T cells in Graves' hyperthyroidism and ophthalmopathy. Findings of the study overall: Separation of ophthalmopathy from stable hyperthyroidism was achieved by a 13 V-J model. Peripheral blood also featured most of the thyroid clonotypes expanded above 0.001.

Stable Graves' hyperthyroidism meant no ophthalmopathy progression within 18 months. Germline V gene lookup returns CDR1 LNHNV and CDR2 YYDKDF (reference sequence). Trimming cost V 1 base and J 8 bases; bases outside gene matches: 4. This CDR3 has 13 residues. The count of this clonotype is one. Its antigen is undetermined. TCR beta CDR3 sequences were amplified from RNA transcripts. TCR CDR3 underwent first-round RT-PCR with the HTBI primer set. TCRdb reprocessed the multiplex PCR reads via MiXCR and lists one record per CDR3 protein. The sample shows about 540,000 distinct CDR3 sequences, approximately 44% of them seen only once.

The specimen sequenced was peripheral blood or thyroid tissue (not recorded which). The sequence derives from a woman under 30 with Graves' hyperthyroidism. The chain links TRBV15 to TRBJ1-2; 7 positions agree with TRBD1. The CDR3 DNA reads as TGTGCCACCAGCAGAGCCCCGGACAGGGGCTACACCTTC. Translation: CATSRAPDRGYTF. Full variable domain (outside the CDR3, taken from reference TRBV15 and TRBJ1-2): DAMVIQNPRYQVTQFGKPVTLSCSQTLNHNVMYWYQQKSSQAPKLLFHYYDKDFNNEADTPDNFQSRRPNTSFCFLDIRSPGLGDTAMYLCATSRAPDRGYTFGSGTRLTVV.